This T cell receptor (beta chain) is from a study of T cell responses to AZD1222 COVID-19 vaccine. Profiling relied on immunoSEQ multiplex PCR, and the TCRdb table lists in-frame clones only, not all of them. The table includes about 95,000 clones, about 88% detected once. Losses at the gene ends were 3 bases for V and 5 bases for J; bases not matched to a gene: 4. CDR1 and CDR2 (germline): SGHRS, YFSETQ. The CDR3 contains 15 residues. This chain links TRBV5-1 with TRBJ2-1; 11 positions agree with TRBD2. This sample comprised peripheral blood, obtained on day 0 of AZD1222 vaccination. The receptor comes from an adult in good health. CDR3 protein: CASSSTGLADNEQFF. CDR3 nucleotide sequence: TGCGCCAGCAGCTCAACGGGACTAGCGGACAATGAGCAGTTCTTC.